One TCR beta chain is described in this entry. Its specificity is unknown. Sequenced by immunoSEQ multiplex PCR; TCRdb stores in-frame clones only, minus some. Found here are more than 1,200,000 clones, around 98.5% of them singletons; the top ten hold approximately 0.4%. Trimming stripped 6 bases from V and 5 bases from J, with 10 bases between. The germline V gene encodes CDR1 SNHLY and CDR2 FYNNEI. CDR3 length equals 12 residues. The sample comes from a study of shared clonotypes between healthy human individuals. Whole-study results and caveats: It was observed that approximately 5% of naive CD4 clonotypes were shared across several donors. Clonotype sharing levels among donors were expected to vary with sequencing depth.

The receptor was derived from a man aged 25-40 years in good health. Source material: naive CD4+ T cells sorted from blood. Subset defined: CD45RA+ positively selected. The V gene is TRBV2, the J gene TRBJ2-5, with D tentatively TRBD2 (6 bases). The chain's CDR3 is CASRFAGETQYF. As DNA, the CDR3 is TGTGCCAGCAGATTTGCGGGGGAGACCCAGTACTTC.